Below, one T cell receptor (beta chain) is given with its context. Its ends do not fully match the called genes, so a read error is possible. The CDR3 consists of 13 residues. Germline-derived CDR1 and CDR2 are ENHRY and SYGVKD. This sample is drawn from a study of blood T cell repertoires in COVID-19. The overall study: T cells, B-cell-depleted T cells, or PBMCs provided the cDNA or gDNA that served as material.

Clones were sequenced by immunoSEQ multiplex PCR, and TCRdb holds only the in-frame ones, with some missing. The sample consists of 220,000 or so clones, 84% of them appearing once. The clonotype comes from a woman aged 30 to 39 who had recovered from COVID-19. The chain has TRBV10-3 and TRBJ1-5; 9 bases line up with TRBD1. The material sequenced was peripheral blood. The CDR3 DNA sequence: TGTGCCATCAGTGAGTCAAGGGGACAGGGAACGGATTTT. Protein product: CAISESRGQGTDF.